This record concerns one T cell receptor beta chain sequence. This specimen comes from a study of blood T cell repertoires in COVID-19. Study information: Researchers got acute and convalescent COVID-19 samples from the United States, Italy and Spain.

Original data processing: Amplification from reference gene primers served as the basis for estimated nucleated cell counts. The repertoire was sequenced with immunoSEQ multiplex PCR; TCRdb's copy has only in-frame clones and lacks some. The V and J calls and clone size were taken over from that table, and D and trimming were inferred from the DNA. This table holds about 120,000 clones, less than 75% found once. With V trimmed by 2 bases and J by 0 bases, 2 bases remained unmatched. CDR3 length: 15 amino acids. Germline loops: CDR1 MNHEY, CDR2 SVGAGI. The receptor comes from a woman aged 55-69 years with acute or convalescent COVID-19. Sequenced: peripheral blood. This sequence joins TRBV6-5 and TRBJ2-7; TRBD2 matches 9 bases. The CDR3 loop is CASSYGAGGSYEQYF. The CDR3 nucleotides are TGTGCCAGCAGTTACGGAGCGGGGGGCTCCTACGAGCAGTACTTC.